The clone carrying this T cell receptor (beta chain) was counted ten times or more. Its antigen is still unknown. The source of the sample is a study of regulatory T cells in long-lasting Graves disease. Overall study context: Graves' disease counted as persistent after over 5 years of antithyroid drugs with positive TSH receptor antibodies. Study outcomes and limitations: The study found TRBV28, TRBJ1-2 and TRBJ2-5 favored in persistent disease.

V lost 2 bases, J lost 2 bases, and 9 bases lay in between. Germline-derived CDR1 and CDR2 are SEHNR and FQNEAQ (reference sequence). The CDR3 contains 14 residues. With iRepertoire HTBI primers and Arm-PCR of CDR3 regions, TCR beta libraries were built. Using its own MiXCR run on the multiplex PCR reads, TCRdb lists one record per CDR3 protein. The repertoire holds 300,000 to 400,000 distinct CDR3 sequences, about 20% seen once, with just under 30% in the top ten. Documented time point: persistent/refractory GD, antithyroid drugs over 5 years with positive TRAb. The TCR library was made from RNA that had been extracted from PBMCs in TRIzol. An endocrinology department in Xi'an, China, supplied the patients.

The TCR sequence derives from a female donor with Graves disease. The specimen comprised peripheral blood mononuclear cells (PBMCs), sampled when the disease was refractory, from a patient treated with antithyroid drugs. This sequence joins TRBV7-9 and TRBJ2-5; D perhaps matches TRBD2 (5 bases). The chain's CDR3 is CASSLSAEQETQYF. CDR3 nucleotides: TGTGCCAGCAGCTTATCAGCGGAACAAGAGACCCAGTACTTC.